Listed below are T cell receptor beta chains from one sample, sequenced in a study of CD8 T cells in ankylosing spondylitis. TCRdb fed the 5' RACE reads into MiXCR, producing one record per CDR3 protein. The profile covers under 300,000 distinct CDR3 sequences, with 8.6% appearing a single time and under 7.5% taken by the ten largest. Sequencing was performed on blood, either unsorted or a sorted T cell fraction (not recorded which). The receptors shown here come from a male donor with ankylosing spondylitis or in good health (not recorded which). The CDR3 runs from the conserved cysteine through the conserved F or W. A D gene is named only where the DNA matches it firmly. Size tells how often a clone was seen (once, few, many) or the class of an expanded clone, and some rows leave it out.

CDR3nt: TGTGCCAGCAGCTTAGAGGTAGCACCCTCCTACAATGAGCAGTTCTTC; CDR3aa: CASSLEVAPSYNEQFF; j_gene: TRBJ2-1; abundance: few; d_gene: .; v_gene: TRBV11-2
CDR3nt: TGTGCCAGCAGCCGCGAAGAGACCCAGTACTTC; CDR3aa: CASSREETQYF; j_gene: TRBJ2-5; abundance: many; d_gene: .; v_gene: TRBV12-3/TRBV12-4
CDR3nt: TGTGCCACCAGCAGAGATCTAGCGGGCATCTACGAGCAGTACTTC; CDR3aa: CATSRDLAGIYEQYF; j_gene: TRBJ2-7; abundance: few; d_gene: TRBD2; v_gene: TRBV15
CDR3nt: TGCAGTGCTAGAGTTAATGAAAAACTGTTTTTT; CDR3aa: CSARVNEKLFF; j_gene: TRBJ1-4; abundance: many; d_gene: .; v_gene: TRBV20-1
CDR3nt: TGTGCCACCAGTGTTCAGAACCCAACTAAGAACACCGGGGAGCTGTTTTTT; CDR3aa: CATSVQNPTKNTGELFF; j_gene: TRBJ2-2; abundance: many; d_gene: .; v_gene: TRBV24-1
CDR3nt: TGTGCCAGCAGCCAAGAGGTAGCGGGGGGCTATGAGCAGTTCTTC; CDR3aa: CASSQEVAGGYEQFF; j_gene: TRBJ2-1; abundance: once; d_gene: TRBD2; v_gene: TRBV4-2
CDR3nt: TGTGCCAGCAGTCTCACCCGGGACACCTACAATGAGCAGTTCTTC; CDR3aa: CASSLTRDTYNEQFF; j_gene: TRBJ2-1; abundance: many; d_gene: .; v_gene: TRBV12-3/TRBV12-4
CDR3nt: TGTGCCAGCGGGACAGATTCGGAGACCCAGTACTTC; CDR3aa: CASGTDSETQYF; j_gene: TRBJ2-5; abundance: many; d_gene: TRBD1; v_gene: TRBV7-3
CDR3nt: TGTGCCAGCAACACAGGGCTCCGGCAAGAGACCCAGTACTTC; CDR3aa: CASNTGLRQETQYF; j_gene: TRBJ2-5; abundance: .; d_gene: .; v_gene: TRBV2
CDR3nt: TGTGCCAGCAGCCCAATTGCCAGCGGGAGAAGATATCAAAGTGAGCAGTTCTTC; CDR3aa: CASSPIASGRRYQSEQFF; j_gene: TRBJ2-1; abundance: many; d_gene: TRBD2; v_gene: TRBV4-2
CDR3nt: TGTGCCAGCAGCCCTCAACGGGACTACGAGCAGTACTTC; CDR3aa: CASSPQRDYEQYF; j_gene: TRBJ2-7; abundance: few; d_gene: .; v_gene: TRBV11-1
CDR3nt: TGCAGCGTTGAGGCCGGGACGGATGGGACCCAGTACTTC; CDR3aa: CSVEAGTDGTQYF; j_gene: TRBJ2-5; abundance: many; d_gene: .; v_gene: TRBV29-1
CDR3nt: TGTGCCAGCAGCGTTACAGGGCCCCCCGGGGAGCTGTTTTTT; CDR3aa: CASSVTGPPGELFF; j_gene: TRBJ2-2; abundance: .; d_gene: .; v_gene: TRBV9
CDR3nt: TGTGCCAGCAGCGTGGGAACACGGGGCTATGGCTACACCTTC; CDR3aa: CASSVGTRGYGYTF; j_gene: TRBJ1-2; abundance: few; d_gene: .; v_gene: TRBV5-8
CDR3nt: TGTGCCACTATGCGGGACTCTTCCTACAATGAGCAGTTCTTC; CDR3aa: CATMRDSSYNEQFF; j_gene: TRBJ2-1; abundance: few; d_gene: .; v_gene: TRBV24-1
CDR3nt: TGTGCCAGCAGCCTACCCCACGGGCGCGAGCAGTTCTTC; CDR3aa: CASSLPHGREQFF; j_gene: TRBJ2-1; abundance: .; d_gene: .; v_gene: TRBV5-6
CDR3nt: TGCAGCGTTGGTACGCGGTTTACGGAGACCCAGTACTTC; CDR3aa: CSVGTRFTETQYF; j_gene: TRBJ2-5; abundance: many; d_gene: .; v_gene: TRBV29-1
CDR3nt: TGCGCCAGCAGCCAAGCCGGGTGGGCAGGGGTGAGTAACACTGAAGCTTTCTTT; CDR3aa: CASSQAGWAGVSNTEAFF; j_gene: TRBJ1-1; abundance: few; d_gene: .; v_gene: TRBV4-3
CDR3nt: TGTGCCAGCAGTTTTTCATGGACTAGCGGGGGAATAAACACCGGGGAGCTGTTTTTT; CDR3aa: CASSFSWTSGGINTGELFF; j_gene: TRBJ2-2; abundance: many; d_gene: TRBD2; v_gene: TRBV27
CDR3nt: TGCGCCAGCAGCTTACAGACGCGCTATGAGCAGTTCTTC; CDR3aa: CASSLQTRYEQFF; j_gene: TRBJ2-1; abundance: many; d_gene: .; v_gene: TRBV5-1
CDR3nt: TGCGCCAGCAGACGGGACGGGACGAGCTCCTACAATGAGCAGTTCTTC; CDR3aa: CASRRDGTSSYNEQFF; j_gene: TRBJ2-1; abundance: .; d_gene: .; v_gene: TRBV5-1
CDR3nt: TGTGCCAGCAGCTTAGTGGGGGTGTACTCTGGGGCCAACGTCCTGACTTTC; CDR3aa: CASSLVGVYSGANVLTF; j_gene: TRBJ2-6; abundance: few; d_gene: .; v_gene: TRBV7-2
CDR3nt: TGTGCCAGCTCACCAACAAGTACGTCCCACACTGAAGCTTTCTTT; CDR3aa: CASSPTSTSHTEAFF; j_gene: TRBJ1-1; abundance: few; d_gene: .; v_gene: TRBV18
CDR3nt: TGTGCCAGCAGCCCCGGAAACTCCAAAAACATTCAGTACTTC; CDR3aa: CASSPGNSKNIQYF; j_gene: TRBJ2-4; abundance: many; d_gene: .; v_gene: TRBV7-2
CDR3nt: TGTGCCAGCAGCTTAACCGGGAGCCGAGAGACCCAGTACTTC; CDR3aa: CASSLTGSRETQYF; j_gene: TRBJ2-5; abundance: many; d_gene: .; v_gene: TRBV7-2
CDR3nt: TGTGCCAGCAGTTTCTCTCGCGGGACTGAAGCTTTCTTT; CDR3aa: CASSFSRGTEAFF; j_gene: TRBJ1-1; abundance: few; d_gene: .; v_gene: TRBV12-3/TRBV12-4
CDR3nt: TGTGCCAGCAGCCCGGGAGGGCAGGAGAGGGGCTACGAGCAGTACTTC; CDR3aa: CASSPGGQERGYEQYF; j_gene: TRBJ2-7; abundance: many; d_gene: TRBD2; v_gene: TRBV9
CDR3nt: TGTGCCAGCAGTCCCTGGACAGGGGGCTTGGGTGGCTACACCTTC; CDR3aa: CASSPWTGGLGGYTF; j_gene: TRBJ1-2; abundance: few; d_gene: TRBD1; v_gene: TRBV6-1
CDR3nt: TGTGCCAGCAGCCCCGGGACTAGCGGGTTCAGCACAGATACGCAGTATTTT; CDR3aa: CASSPGTSGFSTDTQYF; j_gene: TRBJ2-3; abundance: few; d_gene: TRBD2; v_gene: TRBV5-4
CDR3nt: TGCGCCAGCAGCCCGGGGGGGGGCGGCCAAAACAATGAGCAGTTCTTC; CDR3aa: CASSPGGGGQNNEQFF; j_gene: TRBJ2-1; abundance: .; d_gene: TRBD2; v_gene: TRBV5-1
CDR3nt: TGTGCCAGCAGCTTAGCGCTGTCTAGAGAGGAGACCCAGTACTTC; CDR3aa: CASSLALSREETQYF; j_gene: TRBJ2-5; abundance: many; d_gene: .; v_gene: TRBV7-9
CDR3nt: TGTGCCAGCAGCTTAGATGGAGGCCTCTACGAGCAGTACTTC; CDR3aa: CASSLDGGLYEQYF; j_gene: TRBJ2-7; abundance: many; d_gene: .; v_gene: TRBV7-2
CDR3nt: TGTGCCAGCAGTGCAACGAGATCGAATCAGCCCCAGCATTTT; CDR3aa: CASSATRSNQPQHF; j_gene: TRBJ1-5; abundance: .; d_gene: .; v_gene: TRBV25-1
CDR3nt: TGTGCCAGCAGCGTTTTAGGTGACGGCCCTTTAGATACGCAGTATTTT; CDR3aa: CASSVLGDGPLDTQYF; j_gene: TRBJ2-3; abundance: .; d_gene: .; v_gene: TRBV9
CDR3nt: TGTGCCAGCAGTTACGGGGGGGGGCAAGAGACCCAGTACTTC; CDR3aa: CASSYGGGQETQYF; j_gene: TRBJ2-5; abundance: few; d_gene: TRBD2; v_gene: TRBV6-5
CDR3nt: TGTGCCAGCAGATCCACAGGGAGCTCCTACAATGAGCAGTTCTTC; CDR3aa: CASRSTGSSYNEQFF; j_gene: TRBJ2-1; abundance: many; d_gene: .; v_gene: TRBV12-3/TRBV12-4
CDR3nt: TGTGCCAGCAGCGCGAAAGACATGGTCTTAGCAACTTTGGAGACCCAGTACTTC; CDR3aa: CASSAKDMVLATLETQYF; j_gene: TRBJ2-5; abundance: many; d_gene: .; v_gene: TRBV11-1
CDR3nt: TGCAGCGTTGAAGAGTTACCAGGGGAGGACTATGGCTACACCTTC; CDR3aa: CSVEELPGEDYGYTF; j_gene: TRBJ1-2; abundance: few; d_gene: .; v_gene: TRBV29-1